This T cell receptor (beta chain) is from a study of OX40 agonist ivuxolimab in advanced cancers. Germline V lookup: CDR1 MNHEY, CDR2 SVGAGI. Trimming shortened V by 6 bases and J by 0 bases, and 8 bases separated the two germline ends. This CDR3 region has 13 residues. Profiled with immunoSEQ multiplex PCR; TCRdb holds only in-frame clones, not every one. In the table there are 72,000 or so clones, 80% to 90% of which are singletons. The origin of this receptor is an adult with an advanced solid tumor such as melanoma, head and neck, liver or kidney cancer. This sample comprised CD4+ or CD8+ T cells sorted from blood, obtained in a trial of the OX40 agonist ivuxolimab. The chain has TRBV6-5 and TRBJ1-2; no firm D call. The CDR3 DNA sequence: TGTGCCAGCAGCCGAACCTCTAACTATGGCTACACCTTC. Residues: CASSRTSNYGYTF.